The source of this TCR beta chain is a study of identical twins (dated by TCRdb to the mid-2010s). As for the study more broadly: TCR alpha and beta repertoires from monozygotic twins, unrelated adults of various ages and cord blood were deep-sequenced to test whether fetal clonotypes persist. Replicate twin experiments were performed at different times using different library preparation protocols to rule out contamination. Paper-wide results and their limitations: Because the same donors could not be followed over many years, conclusions were based on cross-sectional statistical analysis. Recombination models systematically underestimated out-of-frame TCR alpha sharing in monozygotic twins but agreed with sharing between unrelated individuals. Fewer insertions were carried by abundant cord blood beta clonotypes, a similar but weaker trend appeared in young adult naive repertoires, and no such trend appeared in memory repertoires. Zero-insertion analyses could be partly confounded by invariant T cells such as MAIT and iNKT, though diverse VJ usage argued against such confounding for most clonotypes. The excess sharing between twins in beta out-of-frame sequences was weaker because fewer shared sequences reduced the signal-to-noise ratio. Compared with coincidental sharing between unrelated individuals, an excess of low generation-probability sequences was observed among out-of-frame TCR alpha sequences shared between twins.

Only healthy Caucasian donors were included. Three pairs of female monozygotic twins, all aged 18 to 29 years, were included in the twin cohort. Peripheral blood mononuclear cells were the source from which RNA for the TCR libraries was isolated. This clonotype was counted many times. Its antigen target is currently unknown. No much larger clone is present one base from it, and per-base qualities are unavailable. CDR1 and CDR2 are read off the germline V gene as SQVTM and ANQGSEA. At the junction V is shortened by 4 bases and J by 1 base, with 13 bases in between. From the cysteine up to the phenylalanine, the CDR3 has a length of 14 residues. Of all the DNA, just the CDR3 is kept, 42 bases in frame from base 1. The library relied on 5' RACE. TCRdb records Illumina HiSeq 2000 as the sequencer. Template switching introduced a universal primer binding site; the final cDNA contained a unique molecular identifier, enabling accurate counting of TCR cDNA molecules. Specific primers in the conserved constant-segment region were used to synthesize first-strand cDNA for the TCR alpha and beta chains. To control for contamination, every cDNA library carried two barcodes: a SMART-Mk sample barcode plus Illumina barcodes. TruSeq adapter sequences, together with Illumina sample barcodes, were added in two successive PCR steps. Sequencing of the TCR alpha and beta cDNA libraries was done on the Illumina HiSeq platform using custom primers. Processing in the source paper ran as follows. Unique molecular identifiers were extracted from raw reads with MiGEC, and CDR3 positions were determined with MiXCR. For each individual, recombination models were inferred using an EM algorithm with the repgenHMM and IGoR tools. Shared clonotype analysis was performed with the tcR package in R, normalizing sharing by the product of cloneset sizes. To study raw recombination without the effects of thymic and clonal selection, out-of-frame nonproductive sequences were analyzed. TCRdb reworked the public reads: Q25 trimming with fastp, MiXCR clone assembly, productive beta chains retained. When rows share a CDR3 protein, they turn into one entry using the most common DNA and genes. The V and J calls here are based on TCRdb, not the publication. This sample is represented by over 550,000 distinct CDR3 sequences; roughly 7.1% of them were singletons. Around 1.6% of the sample comes from the top ten.

The same sample was also used in a study of yellow fever vaccine responses in identical twins. Reported in the second study: According to the authors, the vaccine-induced T cell response in identical twins seemed to be partly convergent and partly specific to each individual. The study precisely tracked vaccine-responding T cell clones in identical twins.

The source of this sequence is a young woman in good health. The V and J segments used are TRBV29-1 and TRBJ1-1, with TRBD1 tentatively as D gene (5 bases match). The sample consisted of PBMCs. The DNA sequence is given as TGCAGCGTTGTGGGGCGGCTGTCGAACACTGAAGCTTTCTTT. This codes for CSVVGRLSNTEAFF.